The 3 T cell receptor beta chains given below trace back to one sample, sequenced in a study of shared clonotypes between healthy human individuals. The naive CD8 subset, CD45RO-negative cells positively selected for CCR7, excluded terminally differentiated effector memory CD45RA+ cells. This table comes from immunoSEQ multiplex PCR, and its TCRdb copy is limited to in-frame clones, with some not included. The table has about 1,800,000 clones, roughly 95% seen once. Material: naive CD8+ T cells sorted from blood. These receptors were obtained from a man aged 18 to 30 in good health.

This chain links TRBV5-6 with TRBJ2-1; D possibly corresponds to TRBD1 (6 bases). The CDR3 is 17 residues long. The germline CDR1 and CDR2 sequences are SGHDT and YYEEEE. V gave up 2 bases and J gave up 5 bases, with 20 bases separating them. CDR3 sequence reads: CASSFSWTELSDNEQFF. CDR3 bases: TGTGCCAGCAGCTTCTCCTGGACAGAGTTAAGTGACAATGAGCAGTTCTTC.

With respect to this clone: At one end the junction does not follow the germline gene, possibly because of a read error. The V gene is TRBV5-4, the J gene TRBJ2-7; tentative D call: TRBD1 (6 bases). The CDR3 spans 14 residues. Looked up from germline, CDR1 is SGHNT and CDR2 is YYREEE (reference sequence). CDR3 in amino acids: CASTFLQGSSEQYF. CDR3 sequence (DNA): TGTGCCAGCACATTTCTACAGGGTTCCTCCGAGCAGTACTTC.

The chain is built from TRBV4-1 and TRBJ2-3; no reliable D call. V lost 0 bases and J 3 bases, leaving 10 bases between the germline ends. Germline V lookup: CDR1 MGHRA, CDR2 YSYEKL. The CDR3 spans 15 residues. The CDR3 here is CASSQDLRSTDTQYF. Written as DNA, the CDR3 is TGCGCCAGCAGCCAAGATCTCCGCTCTACAGATACGCAGTATTTT.